This record concerns one T cell receptor (beta chain) sequence. This entry belongs to a study of blood T cell repertoires in COVID-19. The overall study: Samples representing acute and convalescent COVID-19 were sourced from the United States, Italy and Spain. From T cells, B-cell-depleted T cells, or PBMCs came the material, which was cDNA or gDNA.

Original handling: Nucleated cell number was recorded as an estimate derived from reference gene primer amplification. Data came from immunoSEQ multiplex PCR; TCRdb stores just in-frame clones and leaves some out. Clone size and the V and J calls come from that table; the DNA yielded D and trimming. The table shows 120,000 or so clones, with roughly four fifths occurring only once. Germline values: CDR1 KGHDR, CDR2 SFDVKD. The CDR3 runs to 17 residues. Trimming shortened V by 4 bases and J by 0 bases, and 15 bases separated the two germline ends. The chain is built from TRBV24-1 and TRBJ1-5; D is possibly TRBD1 (5 bases). The source material was peripheral blood. This receptor was obtained from a human donor in a cohort sampled during active COVID-19. CDR3 sequence: CATSDLGGVLSNQPQHF. The CDR3 DNA follows: TGTGCCACCAGTGACTTGGGGGGGGTCCTTAGCAATCAGCCCCAGCATTTT.